One and the same sample provided the 10 T cell receptor beta chains below, sequenced in a study of multiple sclerosis patients with progressive multifocal leukoencephalopathy. Time point noted: time of PML onset. Produced via immunoSEQ multiplex PCR; TCRdb's table is partial and in-frame only. This sample carries 30,000 to 35,000 clones, approximately 84% of them seen once, and the ten largest clones take about 3.3%. The sample was PBMCs, taken from a patient treated with natalizumab. The receptors originated from a human donor with progressive multifocal leukoencephalopathy.

This clone was observed a few times. The chain links TRBV10-1 to TRBJ1-1, with unresolved D. This CDR3 contains 12 residues. Germline V gene data show CDR1 as WNHNN and CDR2 as SYGVQD (reference sequence). Trimming took off 2 bases at V and 7 bases at J, with 8 bases between the two ends. CDR3 DNA: TGCGCCAGCAGTGAGCCGGCGGGTGAAGCTTTCTTT. As protein: CASSEPAGEAFF.

This clone was recorded a few times. The chain has TRBV4-1 and TRBJ1-2, with TRBD1 as a possible D gene (5 bases). V was shortened by 1 base and J by 4 bases, with 19 bases between the two germline ends. Germline V lookup: CDR1 MGHRA, CDR2 YSYEKL. The CDR3 sequence is 17 residues long. The CDR3: CASSQGPGQGGGYGYTF. The CDR3 DNA is TGCGCCAGCAGCCAAGGACCCGGTCAGGGCGGAGGCTATGGCTACACCTTC.

The chain joins TRBV13 to TRBJ2-7; possibly TRBD2 for D (6 bases). Germline loops: CDR1 PRHDT, CDR2 FYEKMQ (reference sequence). The CDR3 spans 15 residues. Trimming shortened V by 4 bases and J by 9 bases, and 22 bases separated the two germline ends. The CDR3 region is CASSSGEGLFTGQYF. The DNA for the CDR3 is TGTGCCAGCAGCTCAGGCGAGGGACTTTTTACGGGGCAGTACTTC.

The V gene is TRBV5-4, the J gene TRBJ2-3, with 8 positions matching TRBD2. Looked up from germline, CDR1 is SGHNT and CDR2 is YYREEE (reference sequence). There are 15 residues in the CDR3. The junction had 3 bases not matched to a gene; V was cut back by 1 base and J by 2 bases. The CDR3 nucleotides read TGTGCCAGCAGCTTGTTAGCGGGGCTCACAGATACGCAGTATTTT. Its protein product is CASSLLAGLTDTQYF.

This clone was seen only once. The chain carries TRBV12-5 and TRBJ1-1; no clear D. Germline V gene data show CDR1 as LGHNT and CDR2 as FRNRAP. V lost 2 bases to trimming and J lost 5 bases, with 15 bases between them. The CDR3 loop spans 15 amino acids. The CDR3 spells CASGLMGSGSTEAFF. CDR3 DNA sequence: TGTGCTAGTGGTTTGATGGGGTCTGGAAGTACTGAAGCTTTCTTT.

The chain links TRBV6-6 to TRBJ1-1; D remains ambiguous. This CDR3 region has 14 residues. V lost 7 bases to trimming and J lost 5 bases, with 17 bases between them. The germline CDR1 and CDR2 sequences are MNHNY and SVGAGI (reference sequence). The CDR3 region has the DNA TGTGCCAGCACCGTTGATATAGGGAAGACTGAAGCTTTCTTT. Its translation: CASTVDIGKTEAFF.

The chain uses TRBV11-2 and TRBJ1-1; a possible D gene is TRBD1 (6 bases). CDR1 is SGHAT, CDR2 FQNNGV, per germline. Trimming took 5 bases from V and 3 from J, leaving 10 bases between them. The CDR3 is made up of 13 amino acids. DNA for the CDR3: TGTGCCAGCAGCCCCAGGACAGACACTGAAGCTTTCTTT. Amino acid sequence: CASSPRTDTEAFF.

This chain uses TRBV21-1 with TRBJ1-5. TRBV21-1 is a listed pseudogene. This CDR3 comprises 17 residues. CDR3 nucleotides: TGTGCCAGCAGCACGACCTGGGGGGTCTCTTTTTCTCAGCCCCAGCATTTT. Translated, it gives CASSTTWGVSFSQPQHF.

This clone has more than one count but fewer than ten. This chain uses TRBV11-2 with TRBJ2-2; a weak D match, TRBD2 (5 bases). Germline values: CDR1 SGHAT, CDR2 FQNNGV. V lost 3 bases and J 0 bases, leaving 17 bases between the germline ends. There are 18 residues in the CDR3. In nucleotides, the CDR3 is TGTGCCAGCAGCTTTCCCAAGGGTAGCGAGCCGAACACCGGGGAGCTGTTTTTT. This gives the protein CASSFPKGSEPNTGELFF.

V usage is TRBV5-6 and J usage is TRBJ1-2, with a tentative D call TRBD1 (5 bases). CDR1 SGHDT and CDR2 YYEEEE come from the germline V gene. The CDR3 consists of 16 residues. V was shortened by 3 bases and J by 4 bases, with 19 bases between the two germline ends. CDR3 loop: CASSSHLTGVIYGYTF. The CDR3 DNA is TGTGCCAGCAGCTCCCACTTGACGGGGGTAATCTATGGCTACACCTTC.